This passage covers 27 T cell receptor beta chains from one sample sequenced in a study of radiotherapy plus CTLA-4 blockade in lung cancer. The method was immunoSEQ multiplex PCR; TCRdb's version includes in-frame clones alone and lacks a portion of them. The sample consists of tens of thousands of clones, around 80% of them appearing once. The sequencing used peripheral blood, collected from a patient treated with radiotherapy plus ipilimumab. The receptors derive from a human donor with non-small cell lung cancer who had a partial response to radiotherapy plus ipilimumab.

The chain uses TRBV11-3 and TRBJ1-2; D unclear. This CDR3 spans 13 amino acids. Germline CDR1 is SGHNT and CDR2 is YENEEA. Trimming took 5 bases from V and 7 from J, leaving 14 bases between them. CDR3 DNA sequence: TGTGCCAGCAGCCCGCGCAAGTCCGGTGGCTACACCTTC. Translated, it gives CASSPRKSGGYTF.

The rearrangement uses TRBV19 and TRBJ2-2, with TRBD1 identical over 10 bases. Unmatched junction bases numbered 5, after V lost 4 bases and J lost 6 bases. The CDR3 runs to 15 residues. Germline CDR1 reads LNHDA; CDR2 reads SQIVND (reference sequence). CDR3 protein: CASSTSTGGPGELFF. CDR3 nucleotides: TGTGCCAGTAGTACCTCGACAGGGGGCCCCGGGGAGCTGTTTTTT.

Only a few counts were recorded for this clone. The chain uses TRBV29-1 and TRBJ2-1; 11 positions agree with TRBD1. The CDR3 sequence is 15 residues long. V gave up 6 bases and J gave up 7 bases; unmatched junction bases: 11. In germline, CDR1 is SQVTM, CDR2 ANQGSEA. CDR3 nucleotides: TGCAGCGTACTGGGACAGGGGGTCCTAGTGAATGAGCAGTTCTTC. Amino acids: CSVLGQGVLVNEQFF.

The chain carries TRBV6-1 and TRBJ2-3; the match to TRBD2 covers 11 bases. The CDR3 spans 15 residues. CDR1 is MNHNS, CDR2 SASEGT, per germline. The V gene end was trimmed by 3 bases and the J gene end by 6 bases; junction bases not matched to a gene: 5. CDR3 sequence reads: CASSDLAGGPDTQYF. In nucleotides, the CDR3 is TGTGCCAGCAGTGATTTAGCGGGGGGGCCGGATACGCAGTATTTT.

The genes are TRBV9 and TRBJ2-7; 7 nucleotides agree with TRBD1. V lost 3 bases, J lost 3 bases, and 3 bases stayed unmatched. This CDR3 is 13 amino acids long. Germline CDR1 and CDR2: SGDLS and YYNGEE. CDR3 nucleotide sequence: TGTGCCAGCAGCGCCGGGACAGACTACGAGCAGTACTTC. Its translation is CASSAGTDYEQYF.

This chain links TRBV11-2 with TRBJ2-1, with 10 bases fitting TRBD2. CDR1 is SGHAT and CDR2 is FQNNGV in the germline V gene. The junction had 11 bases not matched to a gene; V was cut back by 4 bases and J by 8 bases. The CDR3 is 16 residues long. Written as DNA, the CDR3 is TGTGCCAGCAGCTCACTACTAAGCGGGGGGGCCGATGAGCAGTTCTTC. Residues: CASSSLLSGGADEQFF.

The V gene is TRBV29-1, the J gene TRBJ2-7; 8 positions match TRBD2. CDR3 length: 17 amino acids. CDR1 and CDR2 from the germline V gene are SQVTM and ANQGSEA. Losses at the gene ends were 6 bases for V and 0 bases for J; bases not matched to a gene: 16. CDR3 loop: CSVARGRGAFSSYEQYF. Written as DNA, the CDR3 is TGCAGCGTCGCCAGAGGGCGGGGGGCCTTTAGCTCCTACGAGCAGTACTTC.

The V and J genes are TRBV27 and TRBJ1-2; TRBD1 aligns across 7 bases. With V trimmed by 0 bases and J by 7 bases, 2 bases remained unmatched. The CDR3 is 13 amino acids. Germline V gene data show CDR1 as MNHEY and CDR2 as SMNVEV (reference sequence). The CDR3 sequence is CASSLSTGSGYTF. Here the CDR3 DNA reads TGTGCCAGCAGTTTATCGACAGGGTCTGGCTACACCTTC.

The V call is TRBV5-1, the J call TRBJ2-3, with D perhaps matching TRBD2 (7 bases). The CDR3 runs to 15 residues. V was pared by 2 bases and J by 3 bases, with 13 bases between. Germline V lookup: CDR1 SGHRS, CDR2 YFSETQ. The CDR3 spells CASSLIGGPTDTQYF. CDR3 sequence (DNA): TGCGCCAGCAGCTTAATCGGGGGGCCTACAGATACGCAGTATTTT.

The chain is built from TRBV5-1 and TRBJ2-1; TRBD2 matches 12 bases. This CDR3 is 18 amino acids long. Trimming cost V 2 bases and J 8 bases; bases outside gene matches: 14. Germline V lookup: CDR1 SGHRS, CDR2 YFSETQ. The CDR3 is CASSFDPSGGAVWDEQFF. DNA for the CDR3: TGCGCCAGCAGCTTCGACCCTAGCGGGGGGGCCGTGTGGGATGAGCAGTTCTTC. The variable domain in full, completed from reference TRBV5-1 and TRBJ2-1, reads KAGVTQTPRYLIKTRGQQVTLSCSPISGHRSVSWYQQTPGQGLQFLFEYFSETQRNKGNFPGRFSGRQFSNSRSEMNVSTLELGDSALYLCASSFDPSGGAVWDEQFFGPGTRLTVL.

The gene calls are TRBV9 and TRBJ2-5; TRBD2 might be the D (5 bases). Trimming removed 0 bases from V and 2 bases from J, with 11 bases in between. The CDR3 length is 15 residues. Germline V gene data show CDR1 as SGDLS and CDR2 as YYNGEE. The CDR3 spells CASSVAWEIQETQYF. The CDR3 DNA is TGTGCCAGCAGCGTAGCCTGGGAGATACAAGAGACCCAGTACTTC.

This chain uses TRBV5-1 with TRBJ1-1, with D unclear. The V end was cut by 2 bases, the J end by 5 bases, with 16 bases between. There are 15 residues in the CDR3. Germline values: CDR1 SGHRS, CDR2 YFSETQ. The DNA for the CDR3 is TGCGCCAGCAGCTTTTATCAGGAAAAGTCGACTGAAGCTTTCTTT. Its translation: CASSFYQEKSTEAFF.

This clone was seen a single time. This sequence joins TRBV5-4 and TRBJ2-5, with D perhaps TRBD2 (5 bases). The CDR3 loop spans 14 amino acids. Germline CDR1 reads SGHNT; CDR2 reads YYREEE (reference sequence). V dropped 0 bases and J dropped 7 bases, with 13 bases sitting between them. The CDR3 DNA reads TGTGCCAGCAGCTTGGAACGGGGTCGGGGGACCCAGTACTTC. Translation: CASSLERGRGTQYF.

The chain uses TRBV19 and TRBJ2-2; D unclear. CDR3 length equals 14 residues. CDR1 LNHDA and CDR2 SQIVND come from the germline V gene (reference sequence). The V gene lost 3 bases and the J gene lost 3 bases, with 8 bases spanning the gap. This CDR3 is CASSMNLHTGELFF. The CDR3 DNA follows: TGTGCCAGTAGTATGAACTTGCACACCGGGGAGCTGTTTTTT.

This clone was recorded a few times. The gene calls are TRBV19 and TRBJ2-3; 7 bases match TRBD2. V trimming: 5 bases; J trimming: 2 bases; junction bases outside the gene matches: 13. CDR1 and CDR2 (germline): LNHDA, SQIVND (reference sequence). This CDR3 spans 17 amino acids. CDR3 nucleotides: TGTGCCAGTAGTCCCGGACCCTTCCGGGACTACACAGATACGCAGTATTTT. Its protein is CASSPGPFRDYTDTQYF. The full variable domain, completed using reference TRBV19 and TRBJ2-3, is DGGITQSPKYLFRKEGQNVTLSCEQNLNHDAMYWYRQDPGQGLRLIYYSQIVNDFQKGDIAEGYSVSREKKESFPLTVTSAQKNPTAFYLCASSPGPFRDYTDTQYFGPGTRLTVL.

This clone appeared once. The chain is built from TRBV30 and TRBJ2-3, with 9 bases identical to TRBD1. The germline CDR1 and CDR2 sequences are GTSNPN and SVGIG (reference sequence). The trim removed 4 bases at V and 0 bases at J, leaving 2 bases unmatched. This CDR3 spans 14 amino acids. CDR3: CAWNRGPSTDTQYF. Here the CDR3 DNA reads TGTGCCTGGAACAGGGGGCCTAGCACAGATACGCAGTATTTT.

The CDR3 nucleotides are TGTGCCAGCAGCCCGGGACAGGGAGCGGCGAACACCGGGGAGCTGTTTTTT. Translated: CASSPGQGAANTGELFF. The chain couples TRBV7-8 to TRBJ2-2; 9 nucleotides line up with TRBD1. Germline lookup yields CDR1 SGHVS and CDR2 FQNEAQ. The CDR3 extends over 17 amino acids. The V gene end was trimmed by 5 bases and the J gene end by 0 bases; junction bases not matched to a gene: 7.

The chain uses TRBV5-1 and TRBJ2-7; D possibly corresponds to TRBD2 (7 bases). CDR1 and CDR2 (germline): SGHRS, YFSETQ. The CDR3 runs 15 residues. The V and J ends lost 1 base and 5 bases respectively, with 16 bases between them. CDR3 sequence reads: CASSLNGGAGDEQYF. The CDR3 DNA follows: TGCGCCAGCAGCTTGAACGGGGGCGCGGGGGACGAGCAGTACTTC.

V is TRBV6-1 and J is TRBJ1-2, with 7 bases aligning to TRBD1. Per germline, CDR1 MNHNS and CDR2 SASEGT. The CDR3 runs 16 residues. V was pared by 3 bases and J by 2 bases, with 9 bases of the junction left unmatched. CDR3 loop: CASSDGTAKLNYGYTF. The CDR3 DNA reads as TGTGCCAGCAGTGATGGGACAGCAAAATTAAACTATGGCTACACCTTC.

The chain's CDR3 is CASSPSPGISVTGELFF. The CDR3 DNA sequence: TGTGCCAGCAGTCCTTCGCCCGGGATTTCGGTCACCGGGGAGCTGTTTTTT. V is TRBV27 and J is TRBJ2-2; D may be TRBD2 (5 bases). The CDR3 loop spans 17 amino acids. Trimming pared 5 bases from V and 4 bases from J, leaving 20 bases between. Germline V gene lookup returns CDR1 MNHEY and CDR2 SMNVEV (reference sequence).

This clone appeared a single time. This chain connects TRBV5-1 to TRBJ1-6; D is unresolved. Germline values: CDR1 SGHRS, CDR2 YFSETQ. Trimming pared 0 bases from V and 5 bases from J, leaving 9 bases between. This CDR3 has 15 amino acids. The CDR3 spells CASSLDAADNSPLHF. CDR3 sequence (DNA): TGCGCCAGCAGCTTGGATGCGGCGGATAATTCACCCCTCCACTTT. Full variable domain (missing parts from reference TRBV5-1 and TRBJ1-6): KAGVTQTPRYLIKTRGQQVTLSCSPISGHRSVSWYQQTPGQGLQFLFEYFSETQRNKGNFPGRFSGRQFSNSRSEMNVSTLELGDSALYLCASSLDAADNSPLHFGNGTRLTVT.

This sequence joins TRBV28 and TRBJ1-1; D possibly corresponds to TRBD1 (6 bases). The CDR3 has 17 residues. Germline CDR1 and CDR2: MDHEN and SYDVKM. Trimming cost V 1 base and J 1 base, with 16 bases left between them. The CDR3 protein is CASSLYTSGTRNTEAFF. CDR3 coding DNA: TGTGCCAGCAGTTTATATACATCCGGGACACGGAACACTGAAGCTTTCTTT. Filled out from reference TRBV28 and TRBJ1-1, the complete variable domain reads DVKVTQSSRYLVKRTGEKVFLECVQDMDHENMFWYRQDPGLGLRLIYFSYDVKMKEKGDIPEGYSVSREKKERFSLILESASTNQTSMYLCASSLYTSGTRNTEAFFGQGTRLTVV.

For the CDR3, the DNA is TGTGCCAGCAGTGCCACAGGGAATTCACCCCTCCACTTT. Translation: CASSATGNSPLHF. The rearrangement links TRBV6-6 to TRBJ1-6, with D possibly being TRBD1 (6 bases). V lost 5 bases, J lost 7 bases, and 9 bases lay in between. CDR1 and CDR2 from the germline V gene are MNHNY and SVGAGI (reference sequence). The CDR3 extends over 13 amino acids.

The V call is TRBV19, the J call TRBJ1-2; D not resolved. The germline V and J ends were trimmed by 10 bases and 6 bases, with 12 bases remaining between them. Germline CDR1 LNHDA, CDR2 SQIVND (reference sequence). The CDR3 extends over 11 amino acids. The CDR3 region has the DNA TGTGCCACCCCGGGAGTGAATGGCTACACCTTC. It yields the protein CATPGVNGYTF.

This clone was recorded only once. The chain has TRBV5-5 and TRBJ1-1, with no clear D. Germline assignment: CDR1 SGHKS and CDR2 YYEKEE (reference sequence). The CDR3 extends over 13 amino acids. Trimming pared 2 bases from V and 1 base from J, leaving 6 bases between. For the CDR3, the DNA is TGTGCCAGCAGCTTCCCAGGGAACACTGAAGCTTTCTTT. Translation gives CASSFPGNTEAFF.

The CDR3 loop is CASYPGLAGGNEQFF. Written as DNA, the CDR3 is TGTGCCAGCTACCCGGGACTAGCGGGGGGCAATGAGCAGTTCTTC. V and J are TRBV6-1 and TRBJ2-1, with 15 bases that match TRBD2. CDR1 is MNHNS, CDR2 SASEGT, per germline. There are 15 residues in the CDR3. The junction had 5 bases not matched to a gene; V was cut back by 8 bases and J by 6 bases.

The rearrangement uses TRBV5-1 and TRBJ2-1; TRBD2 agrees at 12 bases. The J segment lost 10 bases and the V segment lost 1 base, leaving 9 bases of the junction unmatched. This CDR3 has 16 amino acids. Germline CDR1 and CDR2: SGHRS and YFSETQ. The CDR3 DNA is TGCGCCAGCAGCTTGCCCGTGCTAGCGGGGGGGCAAGAGCAGTTCTTC. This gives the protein CASSLPVLAGGQEQFF.